The clone carrying this T cell receptor (beta chain) occurred a few times. As yet, its antigen is unknown. The data were taken from a study of vaccination and CD4 T cells after COVID-19. Study details: Following dose two, a median approximately 72 days (range 14 to 241) passed before post-vaccine samples were taken. Spike peptides, overlapping and drawn from SARS-CoV-2, HCoV-NL63, HCoV-OC43 and HCoV-229E, were used to stimulate cells.

The treatment: approximately 11-day PBMC culture with coronavirus spike peptide pools or control peptides (ViraFEST assay). In the ViraFEST assay, peptide-pool expansion preceded TCR sequencing of expanded clonotypes. Oncomine TCR Beta short-read sequencing was applied to DNA from cultured CD4+ T cells. TCRdb independently ran MiXCR on the PCR reads; one entry per CDR3 protein. Among some 20,000 distinct CDR3 sequences listed, about 27% were seen once. V lost 2 bases and J 5 bases, leaving 15 bases between the germline ends. Germline V gene lookup returns CDR1 SGHTA and CDR2 FQGNSA. This CDR3 is built from 15 residues.

The sequenced sample was cultured CD4+ T cells from blood. The V call is TRBV7-2, the J call TRBJ1-2; a weak D match, TRBD1 (5 bases). The sequence came from a human donor with COVID-19. The CDR3 loop is CASSLLAWGLYGYTF. The CDR3 nucleotides are TGTGCCAGCAGCTTATTAGCCTGGGGGTTGTATGGCTACACCTTC. Full variable domain (outside the CDR3, taken from reference TRBV7-2 and TRBJ1-2): GAGVSQSPSNKVTEKGKDVELRCDPISGHTALYWYRQSLGQGLEFLIYFQGNSAPDKSGLPSDRFSAERTGGSVSTLTIQRTQQEDSAVYLCASSLLAWGLYGYTFGSGTRLTVV.